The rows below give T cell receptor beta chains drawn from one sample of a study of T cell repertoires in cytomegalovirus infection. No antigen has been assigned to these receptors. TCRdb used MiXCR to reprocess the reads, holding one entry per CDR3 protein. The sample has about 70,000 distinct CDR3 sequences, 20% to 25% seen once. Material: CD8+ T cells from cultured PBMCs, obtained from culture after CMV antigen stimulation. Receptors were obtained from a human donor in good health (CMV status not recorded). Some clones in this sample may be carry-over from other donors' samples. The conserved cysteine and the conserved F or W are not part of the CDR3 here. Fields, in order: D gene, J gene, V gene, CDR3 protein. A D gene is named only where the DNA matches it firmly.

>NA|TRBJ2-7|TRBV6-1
ASSEARAFYEQY
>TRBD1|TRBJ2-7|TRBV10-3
AISSGDRGKYEQY
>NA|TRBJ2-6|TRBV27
ASSFRRSGEANVLT
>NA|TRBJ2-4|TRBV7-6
ASSLGDMSNIQY
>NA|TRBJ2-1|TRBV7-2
ADEDGGYNEQF
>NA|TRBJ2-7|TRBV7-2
ASSPIWGGGYEQY
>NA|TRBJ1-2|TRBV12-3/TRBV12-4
ASSLGPAIGYT
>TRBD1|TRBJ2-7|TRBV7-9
ASNLPGTGTNEQY
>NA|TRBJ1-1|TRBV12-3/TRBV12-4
ASFQVGTEAF
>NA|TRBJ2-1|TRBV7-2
ASSLGWGATDEQF
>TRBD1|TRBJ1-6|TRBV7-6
ASSPLQGISYNSPLH
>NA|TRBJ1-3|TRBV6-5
ASSLGGGGTIY
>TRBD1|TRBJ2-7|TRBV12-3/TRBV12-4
ASRPGQGPHEQY
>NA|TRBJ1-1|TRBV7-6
ASSFKPSISGGNTEAF
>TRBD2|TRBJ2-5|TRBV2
ASSEGLAAQETQY
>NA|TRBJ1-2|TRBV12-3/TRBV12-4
ASDSIAREGSYGYT
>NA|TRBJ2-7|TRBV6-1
ASRTLPLTNEQY
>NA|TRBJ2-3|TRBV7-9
ASSKYRAGADTQY
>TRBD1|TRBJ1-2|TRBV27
ASSSGGILDGYT
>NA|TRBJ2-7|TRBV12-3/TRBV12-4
ASSLGSPYEQY
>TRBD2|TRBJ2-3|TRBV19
ASSIDAASGDADTQY
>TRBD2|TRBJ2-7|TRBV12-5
ASGYGGKASYEQY
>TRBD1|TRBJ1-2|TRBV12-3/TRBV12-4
ASSTGAANYGYT
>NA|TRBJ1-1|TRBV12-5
ASGLVRGWTEAF
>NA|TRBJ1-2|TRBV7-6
ASSLAREGNYGYT
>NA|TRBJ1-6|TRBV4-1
ASSETRDSPLH
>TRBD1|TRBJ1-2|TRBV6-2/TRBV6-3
ASSHGQAANYGYT
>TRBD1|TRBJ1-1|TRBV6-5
ASSEGAEAF